This entry is about one T cell receptor beta chain. Its antigen is not identified. A much larger clone is a single base away; this may be a read error. Other DNA sequences of this sample code for an identical CDR3. Sequencing used immunoSEQ multiplex PCR; TCRdb keeps in-frame clones, though not all of them. Here the sample spans under 1,100,000 clones, around 76% being singletons. This sample was taken from a study of shared clonotypes between healthy human individuals. There are 12 residues in the CDR3. From germline, CDR1 is SGHNT and CDR2 YENEEA. The V end lost 0 bases, the J end lost 6 bases, and 4 bases lay between the germline ends. Study-level points and caveats: Apart from blood, nothing was sampled; tissue repertoires likely differ.

The chain uses TRBV11-3 and TRBJ2-3, with no clear D. The sample was memory CD4+ T cells sorted from blood. Regarding subset: CD45RA-negative fraction. The receptor was derived from a man younger than 35 in good health. The CDR3 bases are TGTGCCAGCAGCTTAGAGGGTGATACGCAGTATTTT. It specifies CASSLEGDTQYF.